The clone carrying this T cell receptor beta chain was found once. Its antigen is unidentified. Blood got drawn at baseline, again on cycle 4 day 1, and then on cycle 7 day 1. The data are from a study of OX40 agonist ivuxolimab in advanced cancers. Study-level findings and limits: Expanded clones were, on average, more numerous among CD8+ T cells than CD4+. Among some nonresponders, normalized T-cell clonal expansion was also low. Clones of CD4+ and CD8+ blood T cells grew by week 6 at doses of 0.1 to 3.0 mg/kg.

V was clipped by 6 bases and J by 0 bases, with 17 bases between them. The CDR3 has 16 amino acids. Germline values: CDR1 MNHNS, CDR2 SASEGT. The data were produced by immunoSEQ multiplex PCR, yet TCRdb's version contains in-frame clones alone and is incomplete. Among tens of thousands of clones listed, around 84% were seen once. The origin of this receptor is an adult with an advanced solid tumor such as melanoma, head and neck, liver or kidney cancer. Material: CD4+ or CD8+ T cells sorted from blood, obtained in a trial of the OX40 agonist ivuxolimab. The gene calls are TRBV6-1 and TRBJ1-1; possibly TRBD1 for D (5 bases). The chain's CDR3 is CASRERTSQLNTEAFF. The CDR3 DNA is TGTGCCAGCAGGGAAAGGACAAGCCAATTGAACACTGAAGCTTTCTTT.